These T cell receptor beta chains were read from a single sample in a study of control samples from healthy donors and cancer patients. Method: immunoSEQ multiplex PCR; TCRdb's copy keeps in-frame clones and lacks some. The sample yields roughly 88,000 clones, roughly 92% seen once. The material sequenced was blood. These TCRs come from a woman aged 25 to 39 in good health. Each CDR3 is given with its conserved first and last residue. Fields, in order: J gene, V gene, CDR3 protein.

TRBJ1-2 | TRBV18 | CASSPPVGRGYGYTF
TRBJ1-2 | TRBV19 | CASSIPTAGGYGYTF
TRBJ1-2 | TRBV7-6 | CASSLAPAGPEYGYTF
TRBJ1-1 | TRBV5-6 | CASSLEGGTEAFF
TRBJ1-2 | TRBV29-1 | CSGWGGVANYGYTF
TRBJ2-3 | TRBV2 | CASTLAGGLSTDTQYF
TRBJ1-6 | TRBV6-2/TRBV6-3 | CASSPLGTGDDTPGSPLHF
TRBJ1-1 | TRBV11-2 | CASSPRGGGTEAFF
TRBJ1-2 | TRBV28 | CASSFIQGPYGYTF
TRBJ1-5 | TRBV27 | CASSSQSGRQPQHF
TRBJ2-3 | TRBV20-1 | CSATGPDTQYF
TRBJ1-2 | TRBV7-3 | CASSHDSFYGYTF
TRBJ2-1 | TRBV21-1 | CASSKEGVRTSGSVEEAYNEQFF
TRBJ1-6 | TRBV12-2 | CASRLDEKAGGFYNSPLHF
TRBJ2-1 | TRBV19 | CASSGSSYNEQFF
TRBJ2-3 | TRBV9 | CASGPRVGLAEGLITDTQYF
TRBJ1-4 | TRBV7-9 | CASSLGPPDAIATNEKLFF
TRBJ1-5 | TRBV10-3 | CAISPDKNQPQHF
TRBJ2-1 | TRBV28 | CASYRDVSYNEQFF
TRBJ1-5 | TRBV19 | CASSIGRNQPQHF
TRBJ1-2 | TRBV30 | CAWSVPSGGYTF
TRBJ2-1 | TRBV9 | CASSVDGGAYNEQFF
TRBJ2-1 | TRBV30 | CAWSLDRGSLNEQFF
TRBJ2-4 | TRBV4-1 | CASSQVDSLKNIQYF
TRBJ2-3 | TRBV5-6 | CASRIHSTDTQYF
TRBJ2-1 | TRBV25-1 | CASSRGGSYNEQFF
TRBJ2-1 | TRBV5-6 | CASSDRPAANEQFF
TRBJ1-6 | TRBV3-1/TRBV3-2 | CASSRGVLGSPLHF
TRBJ2-7 | TRBV6-1 | CASSEVALAGHEQYF
TRBJ1-1 | TRBV4-1 | CASSQMGQGLRTEAFF
TRBJ1-5 | TRBV2 | CASSADGGVGNQPQHF
TRBJ1-1 | TRBV11-2 | CASSLEGWGTEAFF
TRBJ1-6 | TRBV2 | CASSEAGSSYNSPLHF
TRBJ2-5 | TRBV5-1 | CASSPGMVETQYF
TRBJ1-1 | TRBV29-1 | CSVLTVFNTEAFF
TRBJ1-5 | TRBV5-1 | CASSRDGGNQPQHF
TRBJ1-6 | TRBV11-2 | CASSLVTGKNNSPLHF
TRBJ2-7 | TRBV5-1 | CASSLASTSYEQYF
TRBJ2-7 | TRBV7-7 | CASPPCKGQGYEQYF
TRBJ2-1 | TRBV11-3 | CASSLEVQGWNEQFF
TRBJ1-1 | TRBV5-1 | CASSLTGGNTEAFF
TRBJ1-1 | TRBV5-1 | CASSLDRETEAFF
TRBJ1-2 | TRBV2 | CASTPGRDTYGYTF